Given below is one TCR beta chain in context. Original data processing: Amplification of reference gene primers provided the estimated nucleated cell counts. Only in-frame clones appear in the TCRdb table, and some are missing; sequencing was by immunoSEQ multiplex PCR. For V, J and clone size, that table is used; D and trimming come from the DNA. Seen here are 50,000 or so clones, about 84% observed once, and the top ten hold roughly 5.1%. The CDR3 loop spans 15 amino acids. The ends lost 1 base at V and 3 bases at J; junction bases unmatched: 2. Germline V gene lookup returns CDR1 SGHRS and CDR2 YFSETQ. This sample stems from a study of blood T cell repertoires in COVID-19.

This receptor was obtained from a man aged 40-49 years with active COVID-19. The chain joins TRBV5-1 to TRBJ2-3; TRBD2 matches 10 bases. Sequencing was carried out using peripheral blood. CDR3 sequence reads: CASSLSSGGTDTQYF. The CDR3 DNA follows: TGCGCCAGCAGCTTGAGTAGCGGGGGGACAGATACGCAGTATTTT.